This T cell receptor (beta chain) was identified during a study of memory CD8 T cells in hepatitis C reinfection. Across the study: Chronic HCV followed reinfection in two donors who cleared primary infection.

TCRdb's table, derived via immunoSEQ multiplex PCR, lists solely in-frame clones and lacks some. The sample lists tens of thousands of clones, more than 75% occurring once. The V and J ends lost 9 bases and 0 bases, in that order; junction bases with no gene match: 9. Germline V lookup: CDR1 MNHEY, CDR2 SMNVEV (reference sequence). This CDR3 is 15 amino acids long. Time point meaning: peak reinfection, 3 to 8 weeks after reinfection detection. The sorted cells went straight to TCR sequencing with no prior in vitro expansion. At all three reinfection time points, viable CD3+ CD8+ CD45RO- cells from a couple of donors served as controls.

The origin of this receptor is a man aged 18 to 35 with hepatitis C virus infection. The sequenced sample consisted of naive CD8+ T cells sorted from blood. The V gene is TRBV27, the J gene TRBJ2-3; 7 bases fit TRBD2. The CDR3 loop reads CASTMGTTSTDTQYF. Written as DNA, the CDR3 is TGTGCCAGTACAATGGGGACTACTAGCACAGATACGCAGTATTTT.